These T cell receptor beta chains were read from a single sample in a study of blood T cell repertoires in COVID-19. Profiled with immunoSEQ multiplex PCR; TCRdb holds only in-frame clones, not every one. The sample lists around 81,000 clones; 88% were seen once. The sample comprised peripheral blood. The receptors here all came from a man in his 70s with acute or convalescent COVID-19. Each CDR3 is given with its conserved first and last residue. Each record gives: clone size, V gene, J gene, D gene, CDR3 protein, CDR3 DNA. A D gene is named only where the DNA matches it firmly. Some rows have no size entry. The others give once, few or many, or a class for an expanded clone.

.	TRBV12-3/TRBV12-4	TRBJ2-1	.	CASSLQANEQFF	TGTGCCAGCAGTTTACAGGCGAATGAGCAGTTCTTC
.	TRBV27	TRBJ1-6	TRBD1	CASSSPGQGDSPLHF	TGTGCCAGCAGTTCACCGGGACAGGGGGATTCACCCCTCCACTTT
.	TRBV5-6	TRBJ1-2	.	CASSLSGRGQNYGYTF	TGTGCCAGCAGCTTGAGCGGACGAGGACAGAACTATGGCTACACCTTC
.	TRBV10-3	TRBJ2-2	.	CAINGQTNTGELFF	TGTGCCATCAATGGACAGACGAACACCGGGGAGCTGTTTTTT
.	TRBV28	TRBJ2-7	TRBD1	CASGHPVRDRGHEQYF	TGTGCCAGCGGACACCCCGTCCGGGACAGGGGACACGAGCAGTACTTC
.	TRBV5-1	TRBJ2-7	.	CASSYGMVANEQYF	TGCGCCAGCAGCTACGGGATGGTAGCCAACGAGCAGTACTTC
.	TRBV6-5	TRBJ1-1	.	CASSYKTRGTEAFF	TGTGCCAGCAGTTACAAAACCCGGGGGACTGAAGCTTTCTTT
few	TRBV10-1	TRBJ1-2	.	CATPWAVRHYGYTF	TGCGCCACTCCATGGGCTGTAAGACACTATGGCTACACCTTC
.	TRBV18	TRBJ2-7	.	CASSPAGSYEQYF	TGTGCCAGCTCACCTGCAGGGTCCTACGAGCAGTACTTC
.	TRBV7-9	TRBJ1-1	.	CASSLETHTEAFF	TGTGCCAGCAGCTTAGAGACACACACTGAAGCTTTCTTT
.	TRBV19	TRBJ2-7	TRBD2	CASSPHRGGTGNEQYF	TGTGCCAGTAGTCCCCATCGGGGAGGGACTGGAAACGAGCAGTACTTC
.	TRBV29-1	TRBJ2-3	.	CSVRGSGVTDTQYF	TGCAGCGTTCGGGGGTCGGGAGTCACAGATACGCAGTATTTT
.	TRBV2	TRBJ2-7	TRBD2	CASRRLAGGGTEQYF	TGTGCCAGCAGAAGACTAGCGGGAGGAGGAACCGAGCAGTACTTC
.	TRBV5-4	TRBJ1-1	TRBD1	CASSSPMTGDTEAFF	TGTGCCAGCAGCTCCCCCATGACAGGGGACACTGAAGCTTTCTTT
.	TRBV5-6	TRBJ1-1	TRBD1	CASSWGTGRTNTEAFF	TGTGCCAGCAGCTGGGGGACAGGGAGAACGAACACTGAAGCTTTCTTT
.	TRBV20-1	TRBJ1-2	.	CSVRAPNSYTF	TGCAGTGTTAGGGCACCCAACAGCTACACCTTC
few	TRBV10-3	TRBJ1-2	.	CAISESGRTQIYYTF	TGTGCCATCAGTGAGTCGGGGAGGACACAAATATACTACACCTTC
.	TRBV5-4	TRBJ2-2	TRBD2	CASSLGLAANTGELFF	TGTGCCAGCAGCTTGGGGCTAGCGGCTAACACCGGGGAGCTGTTTTTT
.	TRBV28	TRBJ2-2	.	CASKLYTGELFF	TGTGCTAGCAAGCTTTACACCGGGGAGCTGTTTTTT